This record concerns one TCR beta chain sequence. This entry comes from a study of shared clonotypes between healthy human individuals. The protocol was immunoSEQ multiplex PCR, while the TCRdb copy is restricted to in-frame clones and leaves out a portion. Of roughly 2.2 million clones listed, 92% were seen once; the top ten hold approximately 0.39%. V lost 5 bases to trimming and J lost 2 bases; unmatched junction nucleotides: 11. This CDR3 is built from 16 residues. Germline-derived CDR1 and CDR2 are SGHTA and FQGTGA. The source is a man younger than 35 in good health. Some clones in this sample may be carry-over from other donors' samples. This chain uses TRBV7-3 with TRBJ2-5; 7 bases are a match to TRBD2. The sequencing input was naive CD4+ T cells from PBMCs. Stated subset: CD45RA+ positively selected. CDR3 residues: CASSPGRGGRQETQYF. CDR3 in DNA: TGTGCCAGCAGCCCCGGACGGGGCGGGAGACAAGAGACCCAGTACTTC.